Each of the 27 T cell receptor beta chains below was sequenced from the same sample in a study of cytomegalovirus exposure and HLA in healthy donors. Researchers ran the PCR with 60 Vbeta and 13 Jbeta primers. Sequencing used immunoSEQ multiplex PCR; TCRdb keeps in-frame clones, though not all of them. Here the sample spans some 150,000 clones, 72% being singletons. Source material: PBMCs. The receptors originated from a man in his forties in good health and CMV-seronegative.

V gene TRBV11-2 combines with J gene TRBJ1-6; D remains unclear. The CDR3 runs to 13 residues. CDR1 and CDR2 (germline): SGHAT, FQNNGV. With 1 base removed from V and 9 bases from J, the gap between germline ends came to 7 bases. In nucleotides, the CDR3 is TGTGCCAGCAGCTTAGGAGTGGTTTCACCCCTCCACTTT. Translation: CASSLGVVSPLHF.

This clone was seen only once. This chain connects TRBV30 to TRBJ1-5; 8 bases are shared with TRBD1. CDR1 is GTSNPN and CDR2 is SVGIG in the germline V gene (reference sequence). V lost 2 bases and J lost 5; bases outside the gene matches: 5. The length of the CDR3 is 14 residues. The CDR3 region is CAWSQGTGDQPQHF. The CDR3 DNA is TGTGCCTGGAGTCAAGGGACAGGAGATCAGCCCCAGCATTTT.

The CDR3: CASSAYDRDNEQFF. CDR3 nucleotide sequence: TGTGCCAGCAGCGCCTACGACAGGGACAATGAGCAGTTCTTC. The V gene is TRBV9, the J gene TRBJ2-1, with 7 bases matching TRBD1. Losses at the gene ends were 3 bases for V and 5 bases for J; bases not matched to a gene: 5. The CDR3 spans 14 residues. Per the germline V gene, CDR1 is SGDLS and CDR2 is YYNGEE.

The V call is TRBV11-3, the J call TRBJ2-1; 7 bases agree with TRBD1. The CDR3 contains 14 residues. V shed 4 bases and J 4 bases; nucleotides not matched to a gene: 4. Per the germline V gene, CDR1 is SGHNT and CDR2 is YENEEA. The CDR3 DNA reads TGTGCCAGCAGCTCCGGGACAGAGTACAATGAGCAGTTCTTC. Translated: CASSSGTEYNEQFF.

The CDR3 protein is CSVGTGPGNTIYF. CDR3 DNA sequence: TGCAGCGTAGGAACAGGTCCCGGAAACACCATATATTTT. The chain uses TRBV29-1 and TRBJ1-3; D is perhaps TRBD1 (5 bases). The CDR3 spans 13 residues. V lost 6 bases, J lost 4 bases, and 13 bases lay in between. CDR1 SQVTM and CDR2 ANQGSEA come from the germline V gene.

This rearrangement joins TRBV6-1 to TRBJ1-5; TRBD1 agrees at 7 bases. The V gene end was trimmed by 3 bases and the J gene end by 6 bases; junction bases not matched to a gene: 8. CDR3 length equals 15 residues. The germline CDR1 and CDR2 sequences are MNHNS and SASEGT. DNA for the CDR3: TGTGCCAGCAGTGATTGGACAGGTCAGTTTCAGCCCCAGCATTTT. Protein sequence: CASSDWTGQFQPQHF.

The chain links TRBV13 to TRBJ1-1; D not certain. Germline CDR1 and CDR2: PRHDT and FYEKMQ (reference sequence). The ends were cut back, 0 bases at V and 0 bases at J, with 5 bases in the middle. CDR3 length: 14 amino acids. CDR3 amino acids: CASSLGLLNTEAFF. The DNA for the CDR3 is TGTGCCAGCAGCTTAGGACTGCTGAACACTGAAGCTTTCTTT.

V and J are TRBV15 and TRBJ2-7; TRBD1 might be the D (5 bases). Trimming removed 4 bases at V and 1 base at J, with 11 bases between. The CDR3 is 14 amino acids. Per germline, CDR1 LNHNV and CDR2 YYDKDF (reference sequence). Here the CDR3 DNA reads TGTGCCACCAGCAACCCGGACACTTCCTACGAGCAGTACTTC. Translated, it gives CATSNPDTSYEQYF.

This clone showed up just a few times. This rearrangement joins TRBV29-1 to TRBJ1-5, with TRBD1 matching 9 bases. Per germline, CDR1 SQVTM and CDR2 ANQGSEA. V lost 4 bases and J lost 5; bases outside the gene matches: 6. This CDR3 region has 14 residues. Here the CDR3 reads CSVGTGDGYQPQHF. The CDR3 nucleotides are TGCAGCGTTGGGACAGGGGATGGGTATCAGCCCCAGCATTTT.

The gene calls are TRBV6-1 and TRBJ1-5, with a possible D match to TRBD1 (6 bases). The V gene's germline CDR1 is MNHNS and CDR2 SASEGT. Trimming removed 4 bases from V and 10 bases from J, with 17 bases in between. The CDR3 length is 14 residues. CDR3 nucleotide sequence: TGTGCCAGCAGTGCCTCACCGGACAGAGGACCCCAGCATTTT. Protein sequence: CASSASPDRGPQHF.

This sequence joins TRBV28 and TRBJ2-7, with 7 bases fitting TRBD1. Germline V CDR1 and CDR2: MDHEN, SYDVKM. Trimming at V came to 5 bases and at J to 6 bases, leaving 10 bases not matched to a gene. CDR3 length equals 14 residues. The CDR3 DNA sequence: TGTGCCAGCAGTCTAGGACAGGTATTTGGCGAGCAGTACTTC. Amino acids: CASSLGQVFGEQYF.

This sequence joins TRBV21-1 and TRBJ2-5; TRBD2 is the table's D call and was not checked against the DNA. TRBV21-1 is given as a pseudogene. The CDR3 covers 16 residues. The CDR3 nucleotides read TGTGCCAGCAGCAAAGTTAGAAGCGGGAGAAAAGAGACCCAGTACTTC. It is translated as CASSKVRSGRKETQYF.

The sample holds one count of this clone. This chain links TRBV7-8 with TRBJ1-1; TRBD1 is a possible D gene (6 bases). CDR1 and CDR2 from the germline V gene are SGHVS and FQNEAQ. V was shortened by 3 bases and J by 1 base, with 9 bases between the two germline ends. The CDR3 runs to 14 residues. CDR3 nucleotides: TGTGCCAGCAGCTTTAGGGGGAGGAACACTGAAGCTTTCTTT. Its protein is CASSFRGRNTEAFF.

CDR3 loop: CASSPAGRNNEQFF. Here the CDR3 DNA reads TGTGCCAGCTCACCTGCCGGGAGGAATAATGAGCAGTTCTTC. V and J are TRBV18 and TRBJ2-1; 7 positions agree with TRBD2. In germline, CDR1 is KGHSH, CDR2 LQKENI. V lost 3 bases to trimming and J lost 7 bases; unmatched junction nucleotides: 6. This CDR3 contains 14 residues.

The CDR3: CASSLERTSVGYEQYF. Written as DNA, the CDR3 is TGTGCCAGCAGCTTAGAAAGGACTAGTGTCGGGTACGAGCAGTACTTC. J is TRBJ2-7 and V is TRBV11-2, with 7 nucleotides matching TRBD2. Trimming cost V 0 bases and J 4 bases; bases outside gene matches: 9. The germline V gene encodes CDR1 SGHAT and CDR2 FQNNGV. This CDR3 is built from 16 residues.

The chain's CDR3 is CACHGGDRPYEQYF. CDR3 bases: TGTGCCTGCCACGGCGGGGACAGACCCTACGAGCAGTACTTC. This chain uses TRBV30 with TRBJ2-5, with a possible D match to TRBD1 (7 bases). The last part of the DNA fits TRBJ2-7 better; the J call may be wrong. The germline gives CDR1 GTSNPN, CDR2 SVGIG (reference sequence). The CDR3 loop spans 14 amino acids.

This clone showed up just a few times. The rearrangement joins TRBV5-4 to TRBJ2-2; TRBD2 agrees at 14 bases. Looked up from germline, CDR1 is SGHNT and CDR2 is YYREEE (reference sequence). CDR3 length: 18 amino acids. Trimming took 3 bases from V and 2 from J; bases not matched to a gene: 6. The chain's CDR3 is CASSSPTSGRENTGELFF. The DNA of the CDR3 is TGTGCCAGCAGCTCGCCGACTAGCGGGAGGGAAAACACCGGGGAGCTGTTTTTT. The full variable domain, in which reference TRBV5-4 and TRBJ2-2 provide the parts outside the CDR3, is ETGVTQSPTHLIKTRGQQVTLRCSSQSGHNTVSWYQQALGQGPQFIFQYYREEENGRGNFPPRFSGLQFPNYSSELNVNALELDDSALYLCASSSPTSGRENTGELFFGEGSRLTVL.

The chain combines TRBV2 with TRBJ2-5; 7 nucleotides agree with TRBD2. The V gene end was trimmed by 5 bases and the J gene end by 0 bases; junction bases not matched to a gene: 9. The CDR3 runs 16 residues. Germline loops: CDR1 SNHLY, CDR2 FYNNEI. CDR3 sequence reads: CASSFLASGDQETQYF. The CDR3, as DNA: TGTGCCAGCAGTTTCTTGGCTAGCGGAGACCAAGAGACCCAGTACTTC.

This clone has a handful of counts. This chain links TRBV2 with TRBJ1-1; 7 bases are a match to TRBD1. CDR1 is SNHLY and CDR2 is FYNNEI in the germline V gene. The CDR3 is made up of 14 amino acids. After removal of 7 bases from V and 3 bases from J, the junction contained 8 bases not matched to a gene. This chain's CDR3 is CASTYGTDYTEAFF. The CDR3 DNA sequence: TGTGCCAGCACCTACGGGACAGACTACACTGAAGCTTTCTTT.

CDR3: CATSRPTGGETQYF. The CDR3 DNA sequence: TGTGCCACCAGCAGACCAACAGGGGGCGAGACCCAGTACTTC. The chain joins TRBV15 to TRBJ2-5; 9 bases map to TRBD1. The CDR3 length is 14 residues. The V gene's germline CDR1 is LNHNV and CDR2 YYDKDF (reference sequence). Trimming took 2 bases from V and 5 from J; bases not matched to a gene: 3.

This sequence joins TRBV19 and TRBJ1-5; D unresolved. The CDR3 totals 14 residues. V was shortened by 5 bases and J by 4 bases, with 12 bases between the two germline ends. Germline CDR1 LNHDA, CDR2 SQIVND (reference sequence). The CDR3 sequence is CASSPPVRNQPQHF. CDR3 sequence (DNA): TGTGCCAGTAGTCCCCCCGTACGGAATCAGCCCCAGCATTTT. Combining the CDR3 with reference TRBV19 and TRBJ1-5 gives the whole variable domain DGGITQSPKYLFRKEGQNVTLSCEQNLNHDAMYWYRQDPGQGLRLIYYSQIVNDFQKGDIAEGYSVSREKKESFPLTVTSAQKNPTAFYLCASSPPVRNQPQHFGDGTRLSIL.

This clone was detected a few times. The V call is TRBV6-4, the J call TRBJ1-5, with 8 bases matching TRBD1. The CDR3 totals 13 residues. V lost 6 bases, J lost 7 bases, and 5 bases stayed unmatched. Germline V gene sequence: CDR1 MRHNA, CDR2 SNTAGT. DNA for the CDR3: TGTGCCAGCAGCGAAGACAGGGGCCAGCCCCAGCATTTT. Its translation is CASSEDRGQPQHF.

This chain joins TRBV30 and TRBJ2-2; a weak D match, TRBD1 (5 bases). Germline V gene data show CDR1 as GTSNPN and CDR2 as SVGIG (reference sequence). Trimming took 1 base from V and 5 from J, leaving 11 bases between them. The CDR3 contains 14 residues. The CDR3 coding sequence is TGTGCCTGGAGTGGAATTACAGGAACCGGGGAGCTGTTTTTT. Amino acids: CAWSGITGTGELFF.

This chain links TRBV9 with TRBJ2-7, with a possible D match to TRBD1 (6 bases). Trimming pared 3 bases from V and 3 bases from J, leaving 19 bases between. Per germline, CDR1 SGDLS and CDR2 YYNGEE. The CDR3 covers 16 residues. CDR3 nucleotides: TGTGCCAGCAGCGCAGACCCGGGACAAGGGGTCTACGAGCAGTACTTC. It specifies CASSADPGQGVYEQYF.

J is TRBJ1-1 and V is TRBV13; D call uncertain. V lost 4 bases and J lost 7, with 16 bases in between. Germline CDR1 PRHDT, CDR2 FYEKMQ (reference sequence). The CDR3 extends over 14 amino acids. CDR3 coding DNA: TGTGCCAGCAGCTCCGGTCCGGTTTTTGGTGAAGCTTTCTTT. It is translated as CASSSGPVFGEAFF.

The V gene is TRBV6-1, the J gene TRBJ2-5, with 13 bases fitting TRBD2. The CDR3 is 14 amino acids. Germline assignment: CDR1 MNHNS and CDR2 SASEGT. V lost 4 bases and J lost 9; bases outside the gene matches: 5. CDR3 in DNA: TGTGCCAGCAGTGGCTTGACTAGCGGGGGGTCCCAGTACTTC. Its translation is CASSGLTSGGSQYF.

This clone was detected only a few times. This sequence joins TRBV10-3 and TRBJ2-2, with 13 bases aligning to TRBD2. This CDR3 region has 15 residues. The trim removed 6 bases at V and 3 bases at J, leaving 1 base unmatched. Germline-derived CDR1 and CDR2 are ENHRY and SYGVKD. The CDR3 bases are TGTGCCATCAGAGGACTAGCGGGGGACACCGGGGAGCTGTTTTTT. Translation: CAIRGLAGDTGELFF.